This entry describes one T cell receptor (beta chain). Its specificity is not known. This sample is part of a study of cytomegalovirus exposure and HLA in healthy donors. Study results and caveats: Previous analysis showed most TCR beta V segments were productive about 87% or about 30% of the time. Published work reported that the classifier diagnosed cytomegalovirus status with high specificity and sensitivity. Some V segments, TRBV6-2 and TRBV6-3 among them, were indistinguishable and were therefore excluded.

Primers for the PCR totalled 60 Vbeta and 13 Jbeta. Libraries were prepared by immunoSEQ multiplex PCR; TCRdb keeps only in-frame clonotypes and omits some of them. The table shows around 100,000 clones, with 10% occurring only once. The CDR3 totals 15 residues. With 3 bases clipped from V and 7 bases from J, the junction kept 7 bases outside the gene matches. From germline, CDR1 is KGHSH and CDR2 LQKENI. The receptor's source is a man aged 40-49 years in good health and CMV-seropositive. Sequenced: PBMCs. This rearrangement joins TRBV18 to TRBJ2-2; TRBD1 aligns across 8 bases. The CDR3 reads CASSPLRTGRGELFF. In nucleotides, the CDR3 is TGTGCCAGCTCACCCCTAAGGACAGGGCGCGGGGAGCTGTTTTTT.